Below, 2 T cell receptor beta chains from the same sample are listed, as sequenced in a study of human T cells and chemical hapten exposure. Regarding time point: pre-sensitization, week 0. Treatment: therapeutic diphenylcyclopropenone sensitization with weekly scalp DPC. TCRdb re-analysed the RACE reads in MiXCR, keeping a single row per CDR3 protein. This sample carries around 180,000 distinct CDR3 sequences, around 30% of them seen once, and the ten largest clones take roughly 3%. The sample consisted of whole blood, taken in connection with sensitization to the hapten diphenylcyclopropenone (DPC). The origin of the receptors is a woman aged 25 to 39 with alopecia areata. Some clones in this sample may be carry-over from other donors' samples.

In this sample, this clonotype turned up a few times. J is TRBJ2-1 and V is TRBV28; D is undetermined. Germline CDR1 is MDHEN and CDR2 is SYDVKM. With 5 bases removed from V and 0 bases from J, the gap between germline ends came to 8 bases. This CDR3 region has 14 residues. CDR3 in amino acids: CASSLSSSYNEQFF. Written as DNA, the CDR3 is TGTGCCAGCAGTCTGTCTAGCTCCTACAATGAGCAGTTCTTC.

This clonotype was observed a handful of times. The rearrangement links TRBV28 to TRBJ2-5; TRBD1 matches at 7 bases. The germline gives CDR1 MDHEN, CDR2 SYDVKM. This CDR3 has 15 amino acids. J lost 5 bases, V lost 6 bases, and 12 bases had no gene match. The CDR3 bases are TGTGCCAGCAGCAGATCCAGACAGGGTCGGGAGACCCAGTACTTC. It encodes CASSRSRQGRETQYF.